The T cell receptor beta chain described here comes from a study of blood T cell repertoires in COVID-19. Turning to the study itself: Italy, Spain and the United States were the sources of the convalescent and acute COVID-19 samples. From T cells, B-cell-depleted T cells, or PBMCs came the material, which was cDNA or gDNA.

The authors' processing: How many nucleated cells were present was estimated from reference gene primer amplification. The repertoire was sequenced with immunoSEQ multiplex PCR; TCRdb's copy has only in-frame clones and lacks some. The DNA was the basis for D and trimming; V, J and clone size are from that table. The data contain fewer than 250,000 clones, more than 75% of them singletons. Recruited during active infection, patients (from Seattle) were subsequently followed longitudinally. This receptor was taken from a man between 45 and 60 years old with COVID-19, enrolled during active disease. The sample comprised peripheral blood.

CDR3 bases: TGCGCCAGCAGCCCGGGACAGGGAAATTCACCCCTCCACTTT. Translated, it gives CASSPGQGNSPLHF. The chain uses TRBV5-1 and TRBJ1-6; 9 bases align to TRBD1. CDR1 SGHRS and CDR2 YFSETQ come from the germline V gene. The CDR3 is 14 amino acids. V shed 4 bases, J shed 7 bases, and the junction held 3 bases outside the gene matches.